This is a list of T cell receptor beta chains from one sample in a study of cytomegalovirus exposure and HLA in healthy donors. Method: immunoSEQ multiplex PCR; TCRdb's copy keeps in-frame clones and lacks some. Its table lists approximately 200,000 clones. The sample comprised PBMCs. The receptors shown here come from a boy aged 5-17 years in good health and CMV-seronegative. CDR3s include the opening cysteine and the closing phenylalanine or tryptophan. D genes are given only for firm matches.

D gene: TRBD1
J gene: TRBJ2-1
CDR3 length: 16
V gene: TRBV7-6
CDR3 protein: CASKPGTGKFYNEQFF
CDR3 DNA: TGTGCCAGCAAACCCGGGACAGGGAAATTTTACAATGAGCAGTTCTTC

D gene: NA
J gene: TRBJ1-3
CDR3 length: 15
V gene: TRBV30
CDR3 protein: CAWSVTGISGNTIYF
CDR3 DNA: TGTGCCTGGAGTGTTACAGGTATCTCTGGAAACACCATATATTTT

D gene: TRBD1
J gene: TRBJ1-1
CDR3 length: 14
V gene: TRBV9
CDR3 protein: CASSVQGGDTEAFF
CDR3 DNA: TGTGCCAGCAGCGTTCAGGGGGGCGACACTGAAGCTTTCTTT

D gene: NA
J gene: TRBJ1-6
CDR3 length: 17
V gene: TRBV5-6
CDR3 protein: CASSLVMLPGGNSPLHF
CDR3 DNA: TGTGCCAGCAGCTTGGTCATGCTGCCCGGGGGTAATTCACCCCTCCACTTT

D gene: NA
J gene: TRBJ2-1
CDR3 length: 13
V gene: TRBV27
CDR3 protein: CASSFRNRREQFF
CDR3 DNA: TGTGCCAGCAGTTTCCGGAACCGGAGGGAGCAGTTCTTC

D gene: NA
J gene: TRBJ2-3
CDR3 length: 15
V gene: TRBV28
CDR3 protein: CASSLGGSWTDTQYF
CDR3 DNA: TGTGCCAGCAGCTTGGGGGGTTCTTGGACAGATACGCAGTATTTT

D gene: TRBD1
J gene: TRBJ1-5
CDR3 length: 18
V gene: TRBV7-3
CDR3 protein: CASSVPGQDRYSNQPQHF
CDR3 DNA: TGTGCCAGCAGCGTACCGGGACAGGATCGATATAGCAATCAGCCCCAGCATTTT

D gene: NA
J gene: TRBJ1-1
CDR3 length: 13
V gene: TRBV7-9
CDR3 protein: CASQLGGRTEAFF
CDR3 DNA: TGTGCCAGCCAGCTGGGGGGGAGGACTGAAGCTTTCTTT

D gene: TRBD2
J gene: TRBJ2-2
CDR3 length: 15
V gene: TRBV11-2
CDR3 protein: CASSLRRGGSGELFF
CDR3 DNA: TGTGCCAGCAGCTTAAGACGGGGGGGCTCCGGGGAGCTGTTTTTT

D gene: TRBD2
J gene: TRBJ2-7
CDR3 length: 15
V gene: TRBV19
CDR3 protein: CASSIGRHNAYEQYF
CDR3 DNA: TGTGCCAGTAGTATCGGGAGGCACAACGCCTACGAGCAGTACTTC

D gene: TRBD1
J gene: TRBJ2-7
CDR3 length: 14
V gene: TRBV6-5
CDR3 protein: CASSPGTGGVEQYF
CDR3 DNA: TGTGCCAGCAGTCCCGGGACAGGGGGAGTCGAGCAGTACTTC

D gene: TRBD1
J gene: TRBJ1-1
CDR3 length: 15
V gene: TRBV7-9
CDR3 protein: CASSFPGTGNTEAFF
CDR3 DNA: TGTGCCAGCAGCTTCCCCGGGACAGGGAACACTGAAGCTTTCTTT

D gene: NA
J gene: TRBJ1-3
CDR3 length: 14
V gene: TRBV4-3
CDR3 protein: CASSRASRSDTIYF
CDR3 DNA: TGCGCCAGCAGCCGGGCCTCGAGATCGGACACCATATATTTT

D gene: TRBD2
J gene: TRBJ2-5
CDR3 length: 14
V gene: TRBV5-6
CDR3 protein: CASSTAGGAETQYF
CDR3 DNA: TGTGCCAGCAGCACCGCGGGGGGCGCAGAGACCCAGTACTTC

D gene: NA
J gene: TRBJ1-2
CDR3 length: 11
V gene: TRBV20-1
CDR3 protein: CSAQRGSGYTF
CDR3 DNA: TGCAGTGCCCAAAGGGGTAGTGGCTACACCTTC

D gene: NA
J gene: TRBJ1-1
CDR3 length: 15
V gene: TRBV10-3
CDR3 protein: CAITSTDGQNTEAFF
CDR3 DNA: TGTGCCATCACCAGCACGGACGGACAGAACACTGAAGCTTTCTTT

D gene: NA
J gene: TRBJ1-6
CDR3 length: 13
V gene: TRBV13
CDR3 protein: CASSLGRNSPLHF
CDR3 DNA: TGTGCCAGCAGCTTAGGGAGGAACTCACCCCTCCACTTT

D gene: NA
J gene: TRBJ2-3
CDR3 length: 13
V gene: TRBV11-2
CDR3 protein: CASRQPSTDTQYF
CDR3 DNA: TGTGCCAGCAGACAGCCTAGCACAGATACGCAGTATTTT

D gene: NA
J gene: TRBJ2-3
CDR3 length: 13
V gene: TRBV27
CDR3 protein: CASSLSSADTQYF
CDR3 DNA: TGTGCCAGCAGTTTATCGTCTGCGGATACGCAGTATTTT

D gene: TRBD2
J gene: TRBJ2-6
CDR3 length: 15
V gene: TRBV6-5
CDR3 protein: CASTKAGAGANVLTF
CDR3 DNA: TGTGCCAGCACCAAGGCGGGGGCTGGGGCCAACGTCCTGACTTTC

D gene: TRBD1
J gene: TRBJ2-7
CDR3 length: 16
V gene: TRBV5-5
CDR3 protein: CASSFGIGGNNYEQYF
CDR3 DNA: TGTGCCAGCAGCTTCGGGATAGGGGGCAATAACTACGAGCAGTACTTC

D gene: TRBD1
J gene: TRBJ1-1
CDR3 length: 13
V gene: TRBV30
CDR3 protein: CARNDRGGTEAFF
CDR3 DNA: TGTGCCCGTAATGACAGGGGAGGGACTGAAGCTTTCTTT

D gene: NA
J gene: TRBJ1-2
CDR3 length: 13
V gene: TRBV5-6
CDR3 protein: CASSPPGGDGYTF
CDR3 DNA: TGTGCCAGCAGCCCCCCGGGGGGCGATGGCTACACCTTC

D gene: NA
J gene: TRBJ2-6
CDR3 length: 14
V gene: TRBV5-1
CDR3 protein: CASSALSGANVLTF
CDR3 DNA: TGCGCCAGCAGTGCACTCTCTGGGGCCAACGTCCTGACTTTC

D gene: NA
J gene: TRBJ2-3
CDR3 length: 11
V gene: TRBV2
CDR3 protein: CASSKTDTQYF
CDR3 DNA: TGTGCCAGCAGCAAAACAGATACGCAGTATTTT

D gene: NA
J gene: TRBJ2-7
CDR3 length: 13
V gene: TRBV2
CDR3 protein: CASSDRVPYEQYF
CDR3 DNA: TGTGCCAGCAGTGACAGGGTTCCCTACGAGCAGTACTTC

D gene: NA
J gene: TRBJ1-1
CDR3 length: 14
V gene: TRBV6-1
CDR3 protein: CASLVRGVGTEAFF
CDR3 DNA: TGTGCCAGCCTTGTCAGGGGAGTGGGGACTGAAGCTTTCTTT

D gene: NA
J gene: TRBJ1-1
CDR3 length: 16
V gene: TRBV2
CDR3 protein: CASSPSRAGANTEAFF
CDR3 DNA: TGTGCCAGCAGCCCCAGCAGAGCAGGGGCGAACACTGAAGCTTTCTTT

D gene: NA
J gene: TRBJ2-2
CDR3 length: 14
V gene: TRBV9
CDR3 protein: CASSVGLNTGELFF
CDR3 DNA: TGTGCCAGCAGCGTAGGACTGAACACCGGGGAGCTGTTTTTT

D gene: NA
J gene: TRBJ2-3
CDR3 length: 15
V gene: TRBV5-6
CDR3 protein: CARGAPGECEDTQYF
CDR3 DNA: TGTGCCAGGGGTGCCCCGGGGGAGTGTGAAGATACGCAGTATTTT

D gene: NA
J gene: TRBJ1-6
CDR3 length: 15
V gene: TRBV28
CDR3 protein: CASRTPSGGNSPLHF
CDR3 DNA: TGTGCCAGCAGGACGCCCTCGGGGGGCAATTCACCCCTCCACTTT

D gene: NA
J gene: TRBJ1-1
CDR3 length: 14
V gene: TRBV7-9
CDR3 protein: CASSSRGSDTEAFF
CDR3 DNA: TGTGCCAGCAGCTCAAGGGGGTCTGACACTGAAGCTTTCTTT

D gene: NA
J gene: TRBJ1-5
CDR3 length: 17
V gene: TRBV30
CDR3 protein: CAWSYRATSFSNQPQHF
CDR3 DNA: TGTGCCTGGAGTTATAGGGCGACTAGTTTCAGCAATCAGCCCCAGCATTTT

D gene: NA
J gene: TRBJ1-1
CDR3 length: 14
V gene: TRBV10-3
CDR3 protein: CAITEGAGHTEAFF
CDR3 DNA: TGTGCCATCACCGAAGGGGCCGGACACACTGAAGCTTTCTTT

D gene: TRBD1
J gene: TRBJ2-7
CDR3 length: 15
V gene: TRBV5-1
CDR3 protein: CASSLGGQGAYEQYF
CDR3 DNA: TGCGCCAGCAGCTTGGGCGGACAGGGGGCCTACGAGCAGTACTTC

D gene: NA
J gene: TRBJ2-5
CDR3 length: 15
V gene: TRBV5-1
CDR3 protein: CASSLVSGSQETQYF
CDR3 DNA: TGCGCCAGCAGCTTGGTATCGGGTAGCCAAGAGACCCAGTACTTC

D gene: NA
J gene: TRBJ1-4
CDR3 length: 15
V gene: TRBV5-1
CDR3 protein: CASSLRSGINEKLFF
CDR3 DNA: TGCGCCAGCAGCTTGAGGTCAGGGATAAATGAAAAACTGTTTTTT

D gene: NA
J gene: TRBJ2-5
CDR3 length: 14
V gene: TRBV29-1
CDR3 protein: CSVGDLALQETQYF
CDR3 DNA: TGCAGCGTTGGGGATCTAGCCCTCCAAGAGACCCAGTACTTC

D gene: NA
J gene: TRBJ1-5
CDR3 length: 15
V gene: TRBV28
CDR3 protein: CASSSKVRYKQPQHF
CDR3 DNA: TGTGCCAGCAGTTCAAAGGTCAGGTATAAACAGCCCCAGCATTTT

D gene: TRBD2
J gene: TRBJ2-3
CDR3 length: 16
V gene: TRBV7-3
CDR3 protein: CASSLTSGGASDTQYF
CDR3 DNA: TGTGCCAGCAGCTTAACTAGCGGGGGGGCCTCAGATACGCAGTATTTT

D gene: TRBD1
J gene: TRBJ1-1
CDR3 length: 14
V gene: TRBV27
CDR3 protein: CASSGQGVGTEAFF
CDR3 DNA: TGTGCCAGCAGCGGACAGGGGGTTGGAACTGAAGCTTTCTTT

D gene: NA
J gene: TRBJ1-2
CDR3 length: 14
V gene: TRBV5-8
CDR3 protein: CASNLERVYYGYTF
CDR3 DNA: TGTGCCAGCAACCTGGAGAGGGTTTACTATGGCTACACCTTC

D gene: TRBD1
J gene: TRBJ1-6
CDR3 length: 14
V gene: TRBV7-3
CDR3 protein: CASSGQGGNSPLHF
CDR3 DNA: TGTGCCAGCAGCGGACAGGGAGGGAATTCACCCCTCCACTTT

D gene: NA
J gene: TRBJ2-2
CDR3 length: 16
V gene: TRBV7-2
CDR3 protein: CASSLGYSVNTGELFF
CDR3 DNA: TGTGCCAGCAGCTTAGGATATAGCGTGAACACCGGGGAGCTGTTTTTT

D gene: NA
J gene: TRBJ2-5
CDR3 length: 12
V gene: TRBV7-2
CDR3 protein: CASSLLIETQYF
CDR3 DNA: TGTGCCAGCAGCCTTCTTATAGAGACCCAGTACTTC

D gene: NA
J gene: TRBJ2-6
CDR3 length: 17
V gene: TRBV2
CDR3 protein: CASSPLGGLEGANVLTF
CDR3 DNA: TGTGCCAGCAGTCCTCTGGGAGGCCTTGAGGGGGCCAACGTCCTGACTTTC